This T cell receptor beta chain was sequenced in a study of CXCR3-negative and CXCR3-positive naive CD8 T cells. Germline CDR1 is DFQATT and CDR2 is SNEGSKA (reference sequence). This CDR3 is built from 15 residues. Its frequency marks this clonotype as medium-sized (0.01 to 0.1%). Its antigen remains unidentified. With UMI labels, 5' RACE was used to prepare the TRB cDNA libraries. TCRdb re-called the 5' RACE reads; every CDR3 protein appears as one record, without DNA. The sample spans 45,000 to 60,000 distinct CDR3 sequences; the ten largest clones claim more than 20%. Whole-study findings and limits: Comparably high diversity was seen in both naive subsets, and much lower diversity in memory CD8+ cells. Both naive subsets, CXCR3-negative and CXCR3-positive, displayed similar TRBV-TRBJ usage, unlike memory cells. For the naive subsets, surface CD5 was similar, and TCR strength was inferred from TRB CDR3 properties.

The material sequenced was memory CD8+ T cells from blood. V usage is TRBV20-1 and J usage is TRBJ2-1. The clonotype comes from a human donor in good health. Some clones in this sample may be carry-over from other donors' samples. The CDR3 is CSARADSSSYNEQFF.